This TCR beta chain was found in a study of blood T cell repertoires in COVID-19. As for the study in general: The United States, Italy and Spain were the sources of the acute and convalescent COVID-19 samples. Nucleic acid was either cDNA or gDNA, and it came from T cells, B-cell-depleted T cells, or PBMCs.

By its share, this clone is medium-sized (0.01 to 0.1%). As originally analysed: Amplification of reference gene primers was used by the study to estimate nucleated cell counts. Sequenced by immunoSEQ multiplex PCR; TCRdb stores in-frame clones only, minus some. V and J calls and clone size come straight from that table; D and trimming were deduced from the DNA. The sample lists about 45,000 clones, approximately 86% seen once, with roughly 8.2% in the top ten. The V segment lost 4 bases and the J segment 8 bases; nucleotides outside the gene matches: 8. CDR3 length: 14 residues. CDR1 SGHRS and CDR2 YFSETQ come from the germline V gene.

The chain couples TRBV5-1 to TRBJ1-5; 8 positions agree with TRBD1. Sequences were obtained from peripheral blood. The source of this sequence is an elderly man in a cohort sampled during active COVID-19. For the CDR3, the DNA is TGCGCCAGCAGCGAGACAGGGGAAAGGGAGCCCCAGCATTTT. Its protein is CASSETGEREPQHF.